The sequence of this TCR beta chain was determined in a study of T cell responses to AZD1222 COVID-19 vaccine. Study-level points and caveats: Within unmutated variant regions lay the reported targets of nearly half of spike-specific TCRs. Only after the peak T cell response were repertoires sampled.

Clones were sequenced by immunoSEQ multiplex PCR, and TCRdb holds only the in-frame ones, with some missing. Among some 98,000 clones listed, roughly 90% were seen once. Turning to this clone: Its antigen remains unidentified.

The CDR3 runs to 13 residues. Trimming took off 8 bases at V and 5 bases at J, with 12 bases between the two ends. This clonotype was sampled from an adult who received the AZD1222 COVID-19 vaccine. V and J are TRBV12-3 or TRBV12-4 and TRBJ2-2; a possible D gene is TRBD2 (5 bases). Sequencing was performed on peripheral blood, taken 28 days after the second AZD1222 dose. The CDR3 protein is CASGSRATGELFF. The CDR3 nucleotides are TGTGCCAGCGGGTCGCGGGCAACCGGGGAGCTGTTTTTT.